This T cell receptor (beta chain) was recorded in a study of beta chain features in type 1 diabetes. Study-level findings and limits: The question left open here concerned HLA type influencing TCRB rearrangement. Cells with high TCR expression could be over-represented when cDNA is sequenced. A moderate, significant TCRB CDR3 shortening appeared in type 1 diabetes across four CD4+ subsets.

CDR3 length equals 19 residues. From germline, CDR1 is LGHNA and CDR2 YNFKEQ. Unmatched junction bases numbered 10, after V lost 3 bases and J lost 0 bases. This clone was observed a few times. Its antigen is not known. What was sequenced were expressed TCRB transcripts, since all of the isolated RNA had been reverse transcribed. Reads from naive, central memory and regulatory T cell samples averaged around 3.7 million. The method was immunoSEQ multiplex PCR; TCRdb's version includes in-frame clones alone and lacks a portion of them. The data show a few hundred thousand clones, over 8.5% seen once. The receptor comes from a man aged 25 to 45 with type 1 diabetes. This chain connects TRBV4-2 to TRBJ2-6, with 8 bases identical to TRBD1. Source material: central memory CD4+ T cells from blood. CDR3 loop: CASSHYRTGFYSGANVLTF. The CDR3 DNA follows: TGTGCCAGCAGCCACTATCGGACAGGGTTTTACTCTGGGGCCAACGTCCTGACTTTC.